This section outlines one T cell receptor (beta chain) sequence together with its context. Antigen unknown. Distinct nucleotide sequences in the sample also encode this CDR3. The assay was immunoSEQ multiplex PCR, and TCRdb's table has in-frame clones only and misses some. The table has some 140,000 clones, about 92% seen once. The sample originates from a study of graft-versus-host responses after intestinal transplantation. V dropped 3 bases and J dropped 5 bases, with 8 bases sitting between them. The CDR3 loop spans 13 amino acids. Germline V CDR1 and CDR2: KGHSH, LQKENI. Notes on the study in general: Among circulating GvH clones, peak levels were associated with early post-transplant declines in HvG clones.

This rearrangement joins TRBV18 to TRBJ1-5; D unclear. The source is a human donor who received an intestinal transplant. This material consisted of unstimulated CD4+ T cells sorted from spleen or lymph node cells, taken before intestinal transplant. The DNA for the CDR3 is TGTGCCAGCTCACCTCGACGGGATCAGCCCCAGCATTTT. This encodes CASSPRRDQPQHF.